This TCR beta chain was identified during a study of T cell responses to AZD1222 COVID-19 vaccine. Whole-study results and caveats: With two AZD1222 doses given, Spike-specific TCR breadth and depth both rose. Most donors were white British and more were female, and clonal diversity was possibly underestimated. Recipients of AZD1222 seropositive at baseline numbered only five or six. Close to half of all spike-specific TCRs reportedly target regions of the variants that are unmutated.

The CDR3 sequence is 13 residues long. With 4 bases clipped from V and 4 bases from J, the junction kept 4 bases outside the gene matches. Per the germline V gene, CDR1 is SGHKS and CDR2 is YYEKEE (reference sequence). Assay used: immunoSEQ multiplex PCR; TCRdb lists only in-frame clones, some missing. The sample contains some 170,000 clones, approximately 90% of which appear only once. On this clone itself: The antigen remains undetermined.

The V and J genes are TRBV5-5 and TRBJ1-1; TRBD1 agrees at 7 bases. Sequencing was performed on peripheral blood, taken 28 days after the second dose of the MenACWY control vaccine. The receptor was derived from an adult who received the MenACWY meningococcal vaccine as a control. The CDR3 region is CASSPDRATEAFF. CDR3 coding DNA: TGTGCCAGCAGCCCCGACAGGGCCACTGAAGCTTTCTTT.